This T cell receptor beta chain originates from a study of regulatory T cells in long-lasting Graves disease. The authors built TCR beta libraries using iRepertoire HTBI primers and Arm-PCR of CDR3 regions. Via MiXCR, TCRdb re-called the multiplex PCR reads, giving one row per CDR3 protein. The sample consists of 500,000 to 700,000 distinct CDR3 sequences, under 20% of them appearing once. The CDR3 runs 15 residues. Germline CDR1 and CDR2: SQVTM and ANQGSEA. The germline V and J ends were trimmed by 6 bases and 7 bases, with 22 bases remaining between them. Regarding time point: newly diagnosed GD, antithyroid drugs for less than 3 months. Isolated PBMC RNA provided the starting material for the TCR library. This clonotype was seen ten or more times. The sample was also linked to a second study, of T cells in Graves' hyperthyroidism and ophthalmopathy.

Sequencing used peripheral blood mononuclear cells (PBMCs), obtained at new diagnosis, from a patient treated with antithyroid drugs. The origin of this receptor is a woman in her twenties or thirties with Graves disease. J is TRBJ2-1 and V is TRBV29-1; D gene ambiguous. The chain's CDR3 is CSVTKDQLRRNEQFF. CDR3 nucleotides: TGCAGCGTGACAAAGGACCAGCTTCGCCGGAATGAGCAGTTCTTC.